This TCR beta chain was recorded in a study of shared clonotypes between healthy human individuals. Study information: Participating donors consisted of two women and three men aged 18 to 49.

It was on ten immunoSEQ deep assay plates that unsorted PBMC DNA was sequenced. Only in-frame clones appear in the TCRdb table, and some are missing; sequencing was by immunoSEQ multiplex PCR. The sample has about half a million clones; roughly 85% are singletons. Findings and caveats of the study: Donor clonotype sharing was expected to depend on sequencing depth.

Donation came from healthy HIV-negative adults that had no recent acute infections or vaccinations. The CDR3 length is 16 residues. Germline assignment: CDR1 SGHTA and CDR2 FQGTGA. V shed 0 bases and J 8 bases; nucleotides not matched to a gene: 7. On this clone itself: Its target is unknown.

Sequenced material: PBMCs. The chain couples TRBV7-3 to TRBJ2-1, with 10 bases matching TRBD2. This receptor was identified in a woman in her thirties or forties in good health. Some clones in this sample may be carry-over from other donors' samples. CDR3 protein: CASSLTSGRPGDEQFF. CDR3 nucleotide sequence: TGTGCCAGCAGCTTAACTAGCGGGAGGCCCGGAGATGAGCAGTTCTTC.